This record looks at one T cell receptor beta chain sequence and its context. Its antigen remains unknown. Treatment noted: oral pan-JAK inhibitor, 5-10 mg twice daily. This sample was included in a study of CD8+ T cells in alopecia areata. The study, taken as a whole, reports: Scalp repertoires also include resident alphabeta T cells from normal skin. Tofacitinib significantly decreased scalp clonality and expanded CD8+ clones among top 100. There was only one nonresponder, so it was unclear how baseline CD8+ expansion relates to response. Affected scalp, especially in alopecia totalis/universalis, had a higher clonality than normal scalp did.

The sequencing template was cDNA reverse transcribed from extracted RNA. Data came from immunoSEQ multiplex PCR; TCRdb stores just in-frame clones and leaves some out. The table includes about 180,000 clones, less than 75% detected once. The source is a human donor with alopecia areata. Sequenced here: CD4+ T cells sorted from blood, sampled at approximately week 55, from a patient treated with tofacitinib.

The CDR3 reads CAITGRGSDTQYF. For the CDR3, the DNA is TGTGCCATCACTGGGAGGGGATCGGATACGCAGTATTTT. The chain joins TRBV10-3 to TRBJ2-3, with 7 nucleotides matching TRBD2. The CDR3 is made up of 13 amino acids. The V and J ends lost 7 bases and 6 bases, in that order; junction bases with no gene match: 7. Germline V CDR1 and CDR2: ENHRY, SYGVKD.